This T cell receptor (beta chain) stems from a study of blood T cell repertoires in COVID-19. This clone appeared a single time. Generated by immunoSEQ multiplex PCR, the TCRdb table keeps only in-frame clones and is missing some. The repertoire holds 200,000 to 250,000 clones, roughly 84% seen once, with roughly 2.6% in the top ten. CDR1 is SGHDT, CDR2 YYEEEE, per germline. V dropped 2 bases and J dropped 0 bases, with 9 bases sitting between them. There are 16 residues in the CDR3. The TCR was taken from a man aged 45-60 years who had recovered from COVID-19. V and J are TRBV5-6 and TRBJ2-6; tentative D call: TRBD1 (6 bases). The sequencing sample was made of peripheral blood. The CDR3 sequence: CASSLQGDSGANVLTF. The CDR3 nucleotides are TGTGCCAGCAGCTTACAGGGAGACTCTGGGGCCAACGTCCTGACTTTC. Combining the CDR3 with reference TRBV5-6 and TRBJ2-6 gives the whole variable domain DAGVTQSPTHLIKTRGQQVTLRCSPKSGHDTVSWYQQALGQGPQFIFQYYEEEERQRGNFPDRFSGHQFPNYSSELNVNALLLGDSALYLCASSLQGDSGANVLTFGAGSRLTVL.